This TCR beta chain was identified during a study of CD8 T cells in Susac syndrome. Germline V gene data show CDR1 as ENHRY and CDR2 as SYGVKD. The CDR3 contains 11 residues. Trimming stripped 11 bases from V and 2 bases from J, with 8 bases between. RNA, at roughly 0.45 to 1 ug, was reverse transcribed with random hexamers. Using its own MiXCR run on the immunoSEQ multiplex PCR reads, TCRdb lists one record per CDR3 protein. The sample yields more than 150,000 distinct CDR3 sequences, approximately 95% seen once. The rearrangement links TRBV10-3 to TRBJ2-3; D not resolved. Sequencing was carried out using CD8+ T cells from PBMCs. This TCR was recovered from a human donor with Susac syndrome. CDR3 in amino acids: CASANTDTQYF. CDR3 sequence (DNA): TGTGCCTCGGCTAACACAGATACGCAGTATTTT.